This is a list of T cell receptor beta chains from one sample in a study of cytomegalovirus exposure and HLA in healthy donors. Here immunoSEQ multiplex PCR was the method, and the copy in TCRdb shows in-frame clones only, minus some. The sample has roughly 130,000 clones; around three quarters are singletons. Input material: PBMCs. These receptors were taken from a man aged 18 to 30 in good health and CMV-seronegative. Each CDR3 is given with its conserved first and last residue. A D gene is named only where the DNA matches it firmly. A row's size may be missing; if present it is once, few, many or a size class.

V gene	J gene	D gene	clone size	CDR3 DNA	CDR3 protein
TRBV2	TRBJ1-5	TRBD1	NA	TGTGCCAGCAAACGCACCGGGACAGGGGGCGTAGATAGCAATCAGCCCCAGCATTTT	CASKRTGTGGVDSNQPQHF
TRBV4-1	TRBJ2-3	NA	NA	TGCGCCAGCAGCCTCAGGGAGGCGTCCACAGATACGCAGTATTTT	CASSLREASTDTQYF
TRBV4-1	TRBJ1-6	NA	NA	TGCGCCAGCAGCCAAGATCGTAATTCACCCCTCCACTTT	CASSQDRNSPLHF
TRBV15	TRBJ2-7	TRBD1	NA	TGTGCCACCAGCACCAGACAGGGTGACTCCTACGAGCAGTACTTC	CATSTRQGDSYEQYF
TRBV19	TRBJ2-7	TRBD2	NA	TGTGCCAGTAGCGGGAGGGCCCTCGGATTTGACGAGCAGTACTTC	CASSGRALGFDEQYF
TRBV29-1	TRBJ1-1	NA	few	TGCAGCGTTGTGGCGGAGGCCACTGAAGCTTTCTTT	CSVVAEATEAFF
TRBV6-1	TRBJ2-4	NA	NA	TGTGCCAGCAGTGCCACCGGTGGGAGGACGGGAGTACGGAACATTCAGTACTTC	CASSATGGRTGVRNIQYF
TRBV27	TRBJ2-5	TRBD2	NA	TGTGCCAGCAGTAAGGGTTCGTGGGAGGGGTGGTTGGAGACCCAGTACTTC	CASSKGSWEGWLETQYF
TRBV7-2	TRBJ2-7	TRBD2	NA	TGTGCCAGCAGGGCCGGGACTAGCGGGAGTGTGGGGTACGAGCAGTACTTC	CASRAGTSGSVGYEQYF
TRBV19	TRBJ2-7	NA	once	TGTGCCAGTAGTATTGGTCCGGGGAGCTCCTACGAGCAGTACTTC	CASSIGPGSSYEQYF
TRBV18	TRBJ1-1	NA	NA	TGTGCCAGCTCGTCTGGAGGGCCCCGGAACACTGAAGCTTTCTTT	CASSSGGPRNTEAFF
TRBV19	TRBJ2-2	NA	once	TGTGCCAGTAGTATAGCCGGGGGCACCGGGGAGCTGTTTTTT	CASSIAGGTGELFF
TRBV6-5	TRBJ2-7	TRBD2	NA	TGTGCCAGCAGTTACTCGTCACTAGCGGGAGTCTACGAGCAGTACTTC	CASSYSSLAGVYEQYF
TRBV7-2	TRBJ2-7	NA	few	TGTGCCAGCAGTTCACGAGCGGGTTCTTTGTACGAGCAGTACTTC	CASSSRAGSLYEQYF
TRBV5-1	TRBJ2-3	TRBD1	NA	TGCGCCAGCAATTCTTCACCGGGACAGGGCCTTACACCCAATACGCAGTATTTT	CASNSSPGQGLTPNTQYF
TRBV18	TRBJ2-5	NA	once	TGTGCCAGCTCACCAAACGGGGAGACCCAGTACTTC	CASSPNGETQYF
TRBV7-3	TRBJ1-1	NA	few	TGTGCCAGCAGCTTAACGGGCAGGAACACTGAAGCTTTCTTT	CASSLTGRNTEAFF
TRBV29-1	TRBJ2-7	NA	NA	TGCAGCGTTGCCCTGAAGGGGGACGACGAGCAGTACTTC	CSVALKGDDEQYF
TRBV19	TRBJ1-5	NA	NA	TGTGCCAGTAGTCCCCGGGTCCTCAATCAGCCCCAGCATTTT	CASSPRVLNQPQHF
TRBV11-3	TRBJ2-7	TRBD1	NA	TGTGCCAGCAGCCACCGCCCCGTGGGGTCGACAGGGGCGGGCGAGCAGTACTTC	CASSHRPVGSTGAGEQYF
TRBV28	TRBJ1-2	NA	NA	TGTGCCAGCAGTGTTTCAGGGTTCTATGGCTACACCTTC	CASSVSGFYGYTF
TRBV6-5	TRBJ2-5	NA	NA	TGTGCCAGCAGGAATGGGGTTTGGAGGGAGACCCAGTACTTC	CASRNGVWRETQYF